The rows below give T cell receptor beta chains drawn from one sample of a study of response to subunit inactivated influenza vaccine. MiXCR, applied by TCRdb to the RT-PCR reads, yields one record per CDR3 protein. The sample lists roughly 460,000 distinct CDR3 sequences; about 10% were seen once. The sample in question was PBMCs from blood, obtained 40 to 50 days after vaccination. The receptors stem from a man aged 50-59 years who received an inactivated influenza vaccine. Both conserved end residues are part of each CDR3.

CATSRTEFYGYTF | TRBJ1-2 | TRBV15
CSAQPGTGNYEQYF | TRBJ2-7 | TRBV20-1
CASSQGGGPETQYF | TRBJ2-5 | TRBV4-1
CSARDGKGPSGYTF | TRBJ1-2 | TRBV20-1
CASSSWDGLASETQYF | TRBJ2-5 | TRBV3-1
CASSVAGENEKLFF | TRBJ1-4 | TRBV9
CASSSLRRFEAFF | TRBJ1-1 | TRBV7-2
CSALLGPETQYF | TRBJ2-5 | TRBV29-1
CASSLYAFSYEQYF | TRBJ2-7 | TRBV7-2
CATEGGYF | TRBJ2-4 | TRBV19
CASSPGGHTEAFF | TRBJ1-1 | TRBV4-3
CASSSPTRGAADTQYF | TRBJ2-3 | TRBV5-1
CAISENSYGYTF | TRBJ1-2 | TRBV10-3
CASSLSGQAYNEQFF | TRBJ2-1 | TRBV5-1
CASSLSSLVNTEAFF | TRBJ1-1 | TRBV5-1
CASSYDYLGQSYNEQFF | TRBJ2-1 | TRBV5-6
CASSLSWGTSGILSYNEQFF | TRBJ2-1 | TRBV12-3/TRBV12-4
CASSTRGYEQYF | TRBJ2-7 | TRBV14
CASSRTPQGGELFF | TRBJ2-2 | TRBV6-2/TRBV6-3
CASSTGQENSPLHF | TRBJ1-6 | TRBV5-1
CATSRDRGLDEQYF | TRBJ2-7 | TRBV15
CASTRGTVSYEQYF | TRBJ2-7 | TRBV27
CASSLTGISEAFF | TRBJ1-1 | TRBV5-1
CASQRHRGTYEQYF | TRBJ2-7 | TRBV6-1
CASTWDLGGQETQYF | TRBJ2-5 | TRBV6-1
CASSLALMGADNEQFF | TRBJ2-1 | TRBV12-3/TRBV12-4
CASSISSGGFYEQYF | TRBJ2-7 | TRBV7-2
CASSEGQGLNSPLHF | TRBJ1-6 | TRBV5-6
CASSFAGKYLTHTDTQYF | TRBJ2-3 | TRBV5-1
CSARGTSGLPDTQYF | TRBJ2-3 | TRBV20-1
CASSLRPAGELTDTQYF | TRBJ2-3 | TRBV5-1
CSARDPRGGTGELFF | TRBJ2-2 | TRBV20-1
CASSPPGHLSYNEQFF | TRBJ2-1 | TRBV28
CAIAAGVYEQYF | TRBJ2-7 | TRBV10-3
CASSQGTVEYF | TRBJ2-4 | TRBV5-6
CASSLEPRQETQYF | TRBJ2-5 | TRBV5-1
CASSLAGGGEQFF | TRBJ2-1 | TRBV7-7
CAISESQTSGGYEQYF | TRBJ2-7 | TRBV10-3
CASSIGPRTGNQPQHF | TRBJ1-5 | TRBV12-3/TRBV12-4
CAISLGTGSPDTQYF | TRBJ2-3 | TRBV10-3
CASSRTGGISGNTIYF | TRBJ1-3 | TRBV7-2
CASSTGPYTDTQYF | TRBJ2-3 | TRBV7-2
CASSKKGLAGGHQETQYF | TRBJ2-5 | TRBV9